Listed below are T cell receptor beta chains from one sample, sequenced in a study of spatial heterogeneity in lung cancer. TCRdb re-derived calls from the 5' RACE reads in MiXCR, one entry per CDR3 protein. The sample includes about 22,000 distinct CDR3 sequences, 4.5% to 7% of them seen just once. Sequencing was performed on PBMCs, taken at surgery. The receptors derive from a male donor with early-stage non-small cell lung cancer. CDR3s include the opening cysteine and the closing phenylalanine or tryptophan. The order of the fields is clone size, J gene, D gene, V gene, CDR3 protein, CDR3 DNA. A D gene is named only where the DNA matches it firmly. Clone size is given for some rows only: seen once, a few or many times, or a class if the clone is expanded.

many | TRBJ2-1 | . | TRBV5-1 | CASSLVGTSYNEQFF | TGCGCCAGCAGCTTGGTTGGGACATCCTACAATGAGCAGTTCTTC
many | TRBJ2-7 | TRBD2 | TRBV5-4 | CASSRSGSSYEQYF | TGTGCCAGCAGCCGTAGCGGGAGCTCCTACGAGCAGTACTTC
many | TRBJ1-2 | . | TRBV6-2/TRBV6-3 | CASSYPQGSSAYNYGYTF | TGTGCCAGCAGTTACCCACAGGGCTCCAGCGCCTATAACTATGGCTACACCTTC
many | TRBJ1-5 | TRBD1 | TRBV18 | CASSPPGQTGSQPQHF | TGTGCCAGCTCACCACCGGGACAGACTGGTAGTCAGCCCCAGCATTTT
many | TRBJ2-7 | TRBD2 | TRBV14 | CASSQKGLAAYEQYF | TGTGCCAGCAGCCAAAAGGGACTAGCGGCCTACGAGCAGTACTTC
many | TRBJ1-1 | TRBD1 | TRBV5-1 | CASSPGQGTLNTEAFF | TGCGCCAGCAGCCCTGGACAGGGAACCCTGAACACTGAAGCTTTCTTT
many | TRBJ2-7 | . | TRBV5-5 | CASSLSLPYEQYF | TGTGCCAGCAGCTTGAGTCTTCCGTACGAGCAGTACTTC
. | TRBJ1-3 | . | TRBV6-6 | CATSGGPGNTIYF | TGTGCCACCTCAGGCGGACCCGGAAACACCATATATTTT
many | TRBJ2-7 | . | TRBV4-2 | CASSRERQASYEQYF | TGTGCCAGCAGCCGGGAACGACAGGCGTCCTACGAGCAGTACTTC
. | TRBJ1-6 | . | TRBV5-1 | CASSLALMARDDSPLHF | TGCGCCAGCAGCTTAGCACTCATGGCCAGAGACGATTCACCCCTCCACTTT
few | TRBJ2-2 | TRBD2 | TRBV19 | CASSIGLAGTTGELFF | TGTGCCAGTAGTATAGGACTAGCGGGAACAACCGGGGAGCTGTTTTTT
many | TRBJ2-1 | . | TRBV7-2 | CASSLALRLMGQFF | TGTGCCAGCAGCTTAGCGCTGAGACTAATGGGGCAGTTCTTC
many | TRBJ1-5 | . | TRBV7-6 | CASSQQTGQPQHF | TGTGCCAGCAGCCAGCAGACAGGTCAGCCCCAGCATTTT
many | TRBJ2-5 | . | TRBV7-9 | CASSPSPGRLETQYF | TGTGCCAGCAGCCCGTCTCCGGGGCGGTTGGAGACCCAGTACTTC
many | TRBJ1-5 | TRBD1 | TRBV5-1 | CASSPGQANQPQHF | TGCGCCAGCAGCCCTGGACAGGCTAATCAGCCCCAGCATTTT
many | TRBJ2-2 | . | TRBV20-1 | CSARDVGSHTGELFF | TGCAGTGCTAGAGACGTGGGCTCACACACCGGGGAGCTGTTTTTT
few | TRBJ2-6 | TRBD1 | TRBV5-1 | CASSRDRAGDGANVLTF | TGCGCCAGCAGCCGAGACAGGGCCGGGGATGGGGCCAACGTCCTGACTTTC
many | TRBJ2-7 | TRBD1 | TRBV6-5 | CASSYSSGTGGHEQYF | TGTGCCAGCAGTTACAGTAGCGGGACAGGGGGGCACGAGCAGTACTTC
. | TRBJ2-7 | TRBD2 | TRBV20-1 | CSARTLAGVEQYF | TGCAGTGCTAGGACCCTAGCGGGAGTCGAGCAGTACTTC
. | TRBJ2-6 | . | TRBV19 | CASTDRQVSGANVLTF | TGTGCCAGTACCGACCGCCAAGTTTCTGGGGCCAACGTCCTGACTTTC
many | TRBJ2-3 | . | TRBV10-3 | CAIRESSGNTQYF | TGTGCCATCAGAGAAAGTTCCGGGAATACGCAGTATTTT
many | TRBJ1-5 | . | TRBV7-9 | CASSLKENQPQHF | TGTGCCAGCAGCTTAAAGGAGAATCAGCCCCAGCATTTT
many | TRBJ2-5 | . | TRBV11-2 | CASSLGGGLRETQYF | TGTGCCAGCAGCTTAGGTGGGGGGCTGAGGGAGACCCAGTACTTC
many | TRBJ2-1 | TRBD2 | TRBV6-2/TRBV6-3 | CASGLARNEQFF | TGTGCCAGCGGACTAGCGCGCAATGAGCAGTTCTTC